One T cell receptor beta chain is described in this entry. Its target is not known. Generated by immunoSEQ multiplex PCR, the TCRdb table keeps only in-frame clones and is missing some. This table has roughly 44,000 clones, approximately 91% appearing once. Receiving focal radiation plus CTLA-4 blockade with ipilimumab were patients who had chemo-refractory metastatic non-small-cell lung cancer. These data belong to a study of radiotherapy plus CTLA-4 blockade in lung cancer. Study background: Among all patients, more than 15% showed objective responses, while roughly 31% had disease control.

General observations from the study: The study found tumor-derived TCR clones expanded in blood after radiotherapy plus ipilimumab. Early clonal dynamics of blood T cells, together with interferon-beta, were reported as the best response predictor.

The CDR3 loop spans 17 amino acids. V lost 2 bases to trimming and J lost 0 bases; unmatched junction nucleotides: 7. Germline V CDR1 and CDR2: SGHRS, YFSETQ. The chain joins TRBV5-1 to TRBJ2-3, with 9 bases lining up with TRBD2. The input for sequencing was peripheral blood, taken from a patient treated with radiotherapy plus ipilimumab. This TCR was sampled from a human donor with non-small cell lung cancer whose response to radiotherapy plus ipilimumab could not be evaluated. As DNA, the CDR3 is TGCGCCAGCAGCTTCGGAGCGGGGGGCCGTAGCACAGATACGCAGTATTTT. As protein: CASSFGAGGRSTDTQYF.